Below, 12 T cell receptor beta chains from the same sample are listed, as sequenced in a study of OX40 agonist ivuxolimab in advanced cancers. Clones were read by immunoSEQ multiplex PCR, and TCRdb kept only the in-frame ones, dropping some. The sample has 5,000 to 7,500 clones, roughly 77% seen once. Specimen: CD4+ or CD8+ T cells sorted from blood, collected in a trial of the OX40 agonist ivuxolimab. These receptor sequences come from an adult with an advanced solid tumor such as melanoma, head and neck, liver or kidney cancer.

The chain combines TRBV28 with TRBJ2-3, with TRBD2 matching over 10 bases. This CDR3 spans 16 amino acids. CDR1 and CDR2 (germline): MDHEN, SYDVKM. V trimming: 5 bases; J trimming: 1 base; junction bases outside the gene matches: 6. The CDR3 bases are TGTGCCAGCAGTATCCGGACTAGCGGCGGCACAGATACGCAGTATTTT. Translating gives CASSIRTSGGTDTQYF.

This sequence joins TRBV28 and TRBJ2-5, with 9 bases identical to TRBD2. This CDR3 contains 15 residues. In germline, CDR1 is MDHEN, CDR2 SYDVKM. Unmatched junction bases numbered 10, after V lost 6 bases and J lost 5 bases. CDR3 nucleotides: TGTGCCAGCAGGGAGGTGCGGGAGGGCCCGGAGACCCAGTACTTC. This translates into CASREVREGPETQYF.

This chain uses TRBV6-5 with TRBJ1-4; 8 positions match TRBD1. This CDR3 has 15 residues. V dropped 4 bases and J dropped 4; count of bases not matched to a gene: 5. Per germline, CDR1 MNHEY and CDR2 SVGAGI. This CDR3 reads CASSSDRGYNEKLFF. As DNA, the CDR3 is TGTGCCAGCAGTTCCGACAGGGGTTATAATGAAAAACTGTTTTTT.

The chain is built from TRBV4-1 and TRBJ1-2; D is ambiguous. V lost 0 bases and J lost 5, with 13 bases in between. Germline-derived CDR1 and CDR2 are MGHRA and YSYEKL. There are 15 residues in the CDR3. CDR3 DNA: TGCGCCAGCAGCCAAGATGGCCGGGGAACTTATGGCTACACCTTC. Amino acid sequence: CASSQDGRGTYGYTF.

DNA of the CDR3: TGTGCCAGCAGCCCCCCTGGCAGGACAGGGAAAGGGGAGACCCAGTACTTC. As protein: CASSPPGRTGKGETQYF. The chain has TRBV7-9 and TRBJ2-5; 8 bases match TRBD1. Germline V gives CDR1 SEHNR, CDR2 FQNEAQ (reference sequence). The CDR3 covers 17 residues. With V trimmed by 5 bases and J by 5 bases, 16 bases remained unmatched.

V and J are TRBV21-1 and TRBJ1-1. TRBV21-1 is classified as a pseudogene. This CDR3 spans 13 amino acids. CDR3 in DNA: TGTGCCAGCAGCAAAGAGGCCCCTACGGCAGCTTTCTTT. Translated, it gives CASSKEAPTAAFF.

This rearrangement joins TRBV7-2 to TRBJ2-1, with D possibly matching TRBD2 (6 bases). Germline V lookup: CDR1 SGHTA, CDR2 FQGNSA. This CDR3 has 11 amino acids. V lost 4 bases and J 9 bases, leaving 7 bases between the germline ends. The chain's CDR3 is CASSSGVEQFF. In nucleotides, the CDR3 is TGTGCCAGCAGCTCGGGGGTTGAGCAGTTCTTC.

The CDR3 coding sequence is TGCGCCAGCAGCATAAGCTTAGGAGTAGTCGAGCAGTACTTC. It yields the protein CASSISLGVVEQYF. The chain uses TRBV4-3 and TRBJ2-7; D is undetermined. This CDR3 region has 14 residues. Germline CDR1 LGHNA, CDR2 YSLEER. V was clipped by 5 bases and J by 6 bases, with 17 bases between them.

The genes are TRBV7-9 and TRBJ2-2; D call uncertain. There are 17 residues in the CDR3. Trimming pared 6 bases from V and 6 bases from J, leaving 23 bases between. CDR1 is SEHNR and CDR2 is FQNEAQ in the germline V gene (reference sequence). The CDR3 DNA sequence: TGTGCCAGCAGGGACCCCGTGCCATCAATTGTCGCCGGGGAGCTGTTTTTT. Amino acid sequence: CASRDPVPSIVAGELFF.

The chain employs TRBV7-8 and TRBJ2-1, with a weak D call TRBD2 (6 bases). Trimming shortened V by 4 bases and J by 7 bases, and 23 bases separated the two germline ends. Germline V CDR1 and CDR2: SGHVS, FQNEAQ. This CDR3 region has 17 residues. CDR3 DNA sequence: TGTGCCAGCAGCTCAAATTCTTTCCGGACGGAGGGGAATGAGCAGTTCTTC. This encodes CASSSNSFRTEGNEQFF.

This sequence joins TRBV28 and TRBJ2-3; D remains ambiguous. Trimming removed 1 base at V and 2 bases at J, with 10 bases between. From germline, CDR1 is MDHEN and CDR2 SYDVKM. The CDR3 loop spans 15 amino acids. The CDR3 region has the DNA TGTGCCAGCAGTTTATATCTGGGTACCACAGATACGCAGTATTTT. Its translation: CASSLYLGTTDTQYF. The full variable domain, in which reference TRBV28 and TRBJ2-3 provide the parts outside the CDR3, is DVKVTQSSRYLVKRTGEKVFLECVQDMDHENMFWYRQDPGLGLRLIYFSYDVKMKEKGDIPEGYSVSREKKERFSLILESASTNQTSMYLCASSLYLGTTDTQYFGPGTRLTVL.

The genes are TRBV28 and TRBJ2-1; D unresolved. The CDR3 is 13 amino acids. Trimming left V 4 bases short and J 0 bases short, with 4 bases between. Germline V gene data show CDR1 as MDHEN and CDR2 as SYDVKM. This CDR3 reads CASSSSSYNEQFF. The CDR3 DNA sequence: TGTGCCAGCAGTTCTAGCTCCTACAATGAGCAGTTCTTC.